The 24 T cell receptor beta chains below come from one sample, sequenced in a study of OX40 agonist ivuxolimab in advanced cancers. Profiled with immunoSEQ multiplex PCR; TCRdb holds only in-frame clones, not every one. The table lists tens of thousands of clones, 80% to 90% of them singletons. This specimen was CD4+ or CD8+ T cells sorted from blood, taken in a trial of the OX40 agonist ivuxolimab. These receptors were collected from an adult with an advanced solid tumor such as melanoma, head and neck, liver or kidney cancer.

The chain couples TRBV13 to TRBJ2-2, with 12 bases lining up with TRBD2. V lost 3 bases to trimming and J lost 6 bases; unmatched junction nucleotides: 8. Germline-derived CDR1 and CDR2 are PRHDT and FYEKMQ (reference sequence). This CDR3 comprises 17 residues. CDR3: CASSFGTSGRRSGELFF. The CDR3 nucleotides read TGTGCCAGCAGCTTCGGGACTAGCGGGCGTAGGTCCGGGGAGCTGTTTTTT.

V gene TRBV4-3 combines with J gene TRBJ2-1; a weak D match, TRBD1 (5 bases). V gave up 1 base and J gave up 4 bases, with 14 bases separating them. CDR3 length: 16 amino acids. Germline V gene sequence: CDR1 LGHNA, CDR2 YSLEER. The DNA for the CDR3 is TGCGCCAGCAGCCAAGGGAAGGGGCAGGGTTACAATGAGCAGTTCTTC. It codes for CASSQGKGQGYNEQFF.

CDR3 residues: CAWSVPGQVNQPQHF. The CDR3 DNA sequence: TGTGCCTGGAGTGTTCCGGGACAGGTCAATCAGCCCCAGCATTTT. This chain joins TRBV30 and TRBJ1-5; 8 bases align to TRBD1. Germline CDR1 is GTSNPN and CDR2 is SVGIG (reference sequence). The CDR3 totals 15 residues. V lost 0 bases to trimming and J lost 3 bases; unmatched junction nucleotides: 4.

V and J are TRBV11-2 and TRBJ2-7; D unresolved. Trimming stripped 0 bases from V and 3 bases from J, with 12 bases between. Germline V gene sequence: CDR1 SGHAT, CDR2 FQNNGV. There are 15 residues in the CDR3. CDR3 loop: CASSLDLNKNYEQYV. The CDR3 nucleotides read TGTGCCAGCAGCTTAGATCTGAACAAAAACTACGAGCAGTACGTC.

The CDR3 DNA is TGCGCCAGCAGCTTGTCATTGGCAGGACGTTTCACTGAAGCTTTCTTT. It translates to CASSLSLAGRFTEAFF. The chain carries TRBV5-1 and TRBJ1-1; D call uncertain. The V end lost 1 base, the J end lost 4 bases, and 17 bases lay between the germline ends. The CDR3 has 16 residues. Germline CDR1 reads SGHRS; CDR2 reads YFSETQ. Complete variable domain (other parts from reference TRBV5-1 and TRBJ1-1): KAGVTQTPRYLIKTRGQQVTLSCSPISGHRSVSWYQQTPGQGLQFLFEYFSETQRNKGNFPGRFSGRQFSNSRSEMNVSTLELGDSALYLCASSLSLAGRFTEAFFGQGTRLTVV.

The chain carries TRBV2 and TRBJ2-2, with D perhaps matching TRBD1 (5 bases). The CDR3 contains 13 residues. CDR1 is SNHLY, CDR2 FYNNEI, per germline. V lost 9 bases and J lost 6, with 14 bases in between. CDR3: CASRLGDSGELFF. The CDR3 nucleotides are TGTGCCAGTCGGCTAGGGGATTCCGGGGAGCTGTTTTTT.

This chain links TRBV7-8 with TRBJ2-3; TRBD1 aligns across 8 bases. CDR3 length: 16 amino acids. V was clipped by 1 base and J by 3 bases; unmatched bases: 6. The germline V gene encodes CDR1 SGHVS and CDR2 FQNEAQ. The CDR3 spells CASSLGRQGSTDTQYF. The CDR3 bases are TGTGCCAGCAGCTTAGGTAGACAGGGGAGTACAGATACGCAGTATTTT.

The chain is built from TRBV9 and TRBJ1-5, with D possibly TRBD1 on 5 matching bases. This CDR3 is 16 amino acids long. V lost 3 bases, J lost 0 bases, and 13 bases lay in between. The germline V gene encodes CDR1 SGDLS and CDR2 YYNGEE. CDR3 coding DNA: TGTGCCAGCAGCGGAGGGGCCTTCTATAGCAATCAGCCCCAGCATTTT. Translating gives CASSGGAFYSNQPQHF. Combining the CDR3 with reference TRBV9 and TRBJ1-5 gives the whole variable domain DSGVTQTPKHLITATGQRVTLRCSPRSGDLSVYWYQQSLDQGLQFLIQYYNGEERAKGNILERFSAQQFPDLHSELNLSSLELGDSALYFCASSGGAFYSNQPQHFGDGTRLSIL.

CDR3 DNA sequence: TGTGCCAGCAGTTTACAGGTTCAGCCCCAGCATTTT. Encoded protein: CASSLQVQPQHF. The V gene is TRBV28, the J gene TRBJ1-5, with D uncertain. V was pared by 2 bases and J by 6 bases, with 5 bases between. The CDR3 length is 12 residues. CDR1 and CDR2 from the germline V gene are MDHEN and SYDVKM. Supplemented by reference TRBV28 and TRBJ1-5, the full variable domain reads DVKVTQSSRYLVKRTGEKVFLECVQDMDHENMFWYRQDPGLGLRLIYFSYDVKMKEKGDIPEGYSVSREKKERFSLILESASTNQTSMYLCASSLQVQPQHFGDGTRLSIL.

The chain links TRBV19 to TRBJ2-5; possibly TRBD2 for D (6 bases). This CDR3 has 15 residues. Germline loops: CDR1 LNHDA, CDR2 SQIVND (reference sequence). Trimming left V 5 bases short and J 5 bases short, with 18 bases between. The CDR3 DNA reads as TGTGCCAGTAGTTCCGGGACTCAATCCTCGGAGACCCAGTACTTC. Its protein is CASSSGTQSSETQYF.

This chain connects TRBV19 to TRBJ1-2; D gene uncertain. The V end was cut by 4 bases, the J end by 8 bases, with 14 bases between. Germline V gene sequence: CDR1 LNHDA, CDR2 SQIVND (reference sequence). The CDR3 extends over 13 amino acids. The CDR3 protein is CASSTSFRTGYTF. The CDR3 bases are TGTGCCAGTAGTACCTCCTTTCGAACGGGCTACACCTTC.

The V and J genes are TRBV5-1 and TRBJ1-2; D not resolved. The V end lost 0 bases, the J end lost 5 bases, and 11 bases lay between the germline ends. CDR1 and CDR2 from the germline V gene are SGHRS and YFSETQ. The CDR3 is 14 amino acids. CDR3 bases: TGCGCCAGCAGCTTGGAAAGGGTCGGGTATGGCTACACCTTC. Translated, it gives CASSLERVGYGYTF.

This rearrangement joins TRBV7-2 to TRBJ1-5; TRBD1 agrees at 9 bases. Germline-derived CDR1 and CDR2 are SGHTA and FQGNSA. The CDR3 has 14 amino acids. V lost 3 bases and J lost 7; bases outside the gene matches: 4. The CDR3 region has the DNA TGTGCCAGCAGCTTTCAGACAGGGGGGCAGCCCCAGCATTTT. It codes for CASSFQTGGQPQHF.

The chain carries TRBV2 and TRBJ2-6; D is unclear. V was trimmed by 6 bases and J by 0 bases, leaving 9 bases between them. CDR3 length: 15 amino acids. CDR1 SNHLY and CDR2 FYNNEI come from the germline V gene. In DNA, the CDR3 is TGTGCCAGCAGGGACGGCAGCTCTGGGGCCAACGTCCTGACTTTC. Translating gives CASRDGSSGANVLTF.

The chain links TRBV28 to TRBJ2-7; 7 bases are shared with TRBD2. The CDR3 length is 14 residues. Unmatched junction bases numbered 10, after V lost 5 bases and J lost 6 bases. Germline CDR1 is MDHEN and CDR2 is SYDVKM. Here the CDR3 DNA reads TGTGCCAGCAGTACCGGGACTAATCTCCTCGAGCAGTACTTC. Translating it yields CASSTGTNLLEQYF.

The CDR3 DNA reads as TGCGCCAGCAGCCCCCTCCTAACAGACACAGATACGCAGTATTTT. The encoded protein is CASSPLLTDTDTQYF. The chain combines TRBV5-1 with TRBJ2-3; D gene uncertain. The CDR3 has 15 residues. Trimming stripped 4 bases from V and 2 bases from J, with 14 bases between. The V gene's germline CDR1 is SGHRS and CDR2 YFSETQ.

V and J are TRBV30 and TRBJ2-7, with 11 positions matching TRBD2. The trim removed 0 bases at V and 10 bases at J, leaving 5 bases unmatched. The germline CDR1 and CDR2 sequences are GTSNPN and SVGIG (reference sequence). This CDR3 is built from 13 residues. CDR3 DNA: TGTGCCTGGAGTGTAGTAGCGGGAGGGCCCCAGTACTTC. Its protein is CAWSVVAGGPQYF.

The chain uses TRBV14 and TRBJ1-5, with D unresolved. This CDR3 spans 13 amino acids. Trimming removed 0 bases at V and 6 bases at J, with 6 bases between. Germline CDR1 reads SGHDN; CDR2 reads FVKESK. The CDR3 DNA reads TGTGCCAGCAGCCAAGATATGAGTCAGCCCCAGCATTTT. It translates to CASSQDMSQPQHF.

The chain has TRBV7-9 and TRBJ1-4; TRBD1 is a possible D gene (5 bases). Trimming removed 4 bases from V and 8 bases from J, with 8 bases in between. CDR1 SEHNR and CDR2 FQNEAQ come from the germline V gene (reference sequence). The CDR3 is made up of 12 amino acids. CDR3 sequence: CASSSDTEKLFF. The CDR3 bases are TGTGCCAGCAGCTCGGACACGGAAAAACTGTTTTTT.

V and J are TRBV4-1 and TRBJ1-3; D gene ambiguous. The germline V gene encodes CDR1 MGHRA and CDR2 YSYEKL. V was trimmed by 1 base and J by 4 bases, leaving 11 bases between them. The CDR3 loop spans 15 amino acids. CDR3: CASSQVQSSGNTIYF. The CDR3 coding sequence is TGCGCCAGCAGCCAAGTTCAATCTTCCGGAAACACCATATATTTT.

The chain carries TRBV28 and TRBJ1-3, with D unresolved. The CDR3 has 13 residues. CDR1 and CDR2 from the germline V gene are MDHEN and SYDVKM. V shed 7 bases and J shed 0 bases, with 7 bases lying between them. Written as DNA, the CDR3 is TGTGCCAGCATAACGCGCTCTGGAAACACCATATATTTT. Residues: CASITRSGNTIYF.

By sample fraction, this clone is medium-sized. The chain links TRBV7-8 to TRBJ1-3; a weak D match, TRBD1 (5 bases). The V gene lost 5 bases and the J gene lost 2 bases, with 19 bases spanning the gap. The CDR3 spans 17 residues. Germline loops: CDR1 SGHVS, CDR2 FQNEAQ. The CDR3 loop reads CASSGGAVGSPGNTIYF. The CDR3 DNA is TGTGCCAGCAGCGGAGGGGCTGTAGGGTCACCTGGAAACACCATATATTTT.

This chain uses TRBV2 with TRBJ2-7; 9 nucleotides agree with TRBD2. The CDR3 covers 14 residues. V shed 6 bases and J 0 bases; nucleotides not matched to a gene: 3. Germline V gene data show CDR1 as SNHLY and CDR2 as FYNNEI. The DNA for the CDR3 is TGTGCCAGCAGAGTTAGCGGGAGCTCCTACGAGCAGTACTTC. Amino acids: CASRVSGSSYEQYF.

The CDR3 loop reads CAWTFRHLNQPQHF. Here the CDR3 DNA reads TGTGCCTGGACTTTTAGACACCTAAATCAGCCCCAGCATTTT. V is TRBV30 and J is TRBJ1-5, with D unclear. The CDR3 spans 14 residues. V lost 4 bases and J 4 bases, leaving 14 bases between the germline ends. The V gene's germline CDR1 is GTSNPN and CDR2 SVGIG (reference sequence).